The entry below gives a single TCR beta chain sequence along with its context. Antigen: not known. In germline, CDR1 is SGHRS, CDR2 YFSETQ. CDR3 length: 16 amino acids. After removal of 4 bases from V and 4 bases from J, the junction contained 6 bases not matched to a gene. Study results and limitations: The larger cohort examined one V-J beta rearrangement, not whole repertoires. Tumor memory CD4+ T cell TCR gene usage clustered with blood and lymph node memory CD4+ cells and lymph node naive CD4+ cells.

TCRdb called the 5' RACE reads again in MiXCR, with one record for every CDR3 protein. The sample lists more than 9,000 distinct CDR3 sequences, 15% to 20% occurring once. Treg sorting used a CD4+CD25+CD127-/low gate. The source material was Tregs sorted from a lymph node. The chain has TRBV5-1 and TRBJ2-5, with 14 positions matching TRBD2. This TCR was recovered from a female donor with breast cancer. The CDR3 coding sequence is TGCGCCAGCAGCCCGGGACTAGCGGGAGAAGCAGAGACCCAGTACTTC. It yields the protein CASSPGLAGEAETQYF. The entire variable domain, with the rest obtained from reference TRBV5-1 and TRBJ2-5, is as follows: KAGVTQTPRYLIKTRGQQVTLSCSPISGHRSVSWYQQTPGQGLQFLFEYFSETQRNKGNFPGRFSGRQFSNSRSEMNVSTLELGDSALYLCASSPGLAGEAETQYFGPGTRLLVL.